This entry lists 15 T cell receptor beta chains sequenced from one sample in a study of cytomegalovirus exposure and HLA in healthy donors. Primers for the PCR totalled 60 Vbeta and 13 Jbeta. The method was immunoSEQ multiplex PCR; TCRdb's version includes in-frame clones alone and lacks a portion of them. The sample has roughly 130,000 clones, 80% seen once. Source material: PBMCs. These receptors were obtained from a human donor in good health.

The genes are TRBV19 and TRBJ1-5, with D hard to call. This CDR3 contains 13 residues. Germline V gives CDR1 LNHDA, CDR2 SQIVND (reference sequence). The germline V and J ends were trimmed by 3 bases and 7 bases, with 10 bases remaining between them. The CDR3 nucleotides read TGTGCCAGTAGTATTAACGGTTTGCAGCCCCAGCATTTT. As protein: CASSINGLQPQHF.

CDR3 region: CASGSGLSTDTQYF. The CDR3 nucleotides read TGTGCTAGTGGTTCGGGACTCAGCACAGATACGCAGTATTTT. The gene calls are TRBV12-5 and TRBJ2-3; tentatively, D is TRBD2 (6 bases). From germline, CDR1 is LGHNT and CDR2 FRNRAP. The CDR3 runs 14 residues. Trimming removed 4 bases from V and 0 bases from J, with 8 bases in between.

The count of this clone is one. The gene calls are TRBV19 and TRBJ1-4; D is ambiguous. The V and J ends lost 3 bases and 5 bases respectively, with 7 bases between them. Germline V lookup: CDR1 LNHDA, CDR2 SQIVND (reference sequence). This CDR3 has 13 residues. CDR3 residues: CASSININEKLFF. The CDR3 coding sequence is TGTGCCAGTAGTATTAACATCAATGAAAAACTGTTTTTT.

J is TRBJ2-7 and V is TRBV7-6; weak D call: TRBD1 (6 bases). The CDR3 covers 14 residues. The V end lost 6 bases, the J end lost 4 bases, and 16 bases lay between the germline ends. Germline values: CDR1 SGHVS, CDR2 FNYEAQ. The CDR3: CASSESGTLYEQYF. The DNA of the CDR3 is TGTGCCAGCAGTGAATCCGGGACACTATACGAGCAGTACTTC.

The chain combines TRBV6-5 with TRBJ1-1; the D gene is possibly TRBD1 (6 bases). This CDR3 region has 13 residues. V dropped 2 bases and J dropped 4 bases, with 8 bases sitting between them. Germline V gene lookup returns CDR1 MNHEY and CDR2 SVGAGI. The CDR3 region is CASSYDRSTEAFF. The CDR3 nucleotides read TGTGCCAGCAGTTACGACAGGAGCACTGAAGCTTTCTTT.

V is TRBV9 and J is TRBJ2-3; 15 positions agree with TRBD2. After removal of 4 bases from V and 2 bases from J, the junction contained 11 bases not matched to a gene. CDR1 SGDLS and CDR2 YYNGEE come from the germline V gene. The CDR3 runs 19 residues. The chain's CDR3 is CASSKGLAGGRQSTDTQYF. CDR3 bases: TGTGCCAGCAGCAAGGGACTAGCGGGGGGCCGACAATCCACAGATACGCAGTATTTT.

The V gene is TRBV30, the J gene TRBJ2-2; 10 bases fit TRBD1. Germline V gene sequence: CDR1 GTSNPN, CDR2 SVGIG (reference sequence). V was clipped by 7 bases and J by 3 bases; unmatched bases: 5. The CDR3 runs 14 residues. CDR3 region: CAYPGTGDTGELFF. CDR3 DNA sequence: TGTGCCTACCCCGGGACAGGGGACACCGGGGAGCTGTTTTTT.

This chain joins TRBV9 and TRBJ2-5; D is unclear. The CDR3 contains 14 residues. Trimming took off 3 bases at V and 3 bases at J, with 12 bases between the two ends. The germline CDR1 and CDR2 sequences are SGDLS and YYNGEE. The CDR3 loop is CASSAAGRKETQYF. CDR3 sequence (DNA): TGTGCCAGCAGCGCAGCTGGGCGAAAAGAGACCCAGTACTTC.

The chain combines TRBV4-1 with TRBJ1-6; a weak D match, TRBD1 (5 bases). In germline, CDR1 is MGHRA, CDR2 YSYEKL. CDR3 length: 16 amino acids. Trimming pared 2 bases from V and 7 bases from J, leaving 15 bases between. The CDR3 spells CASSQFQGVGNSPLHF. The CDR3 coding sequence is TGCGCCAGCAGCCAATTTCAGGGTGTTGGAAATTCACCCCTCCACTTT.

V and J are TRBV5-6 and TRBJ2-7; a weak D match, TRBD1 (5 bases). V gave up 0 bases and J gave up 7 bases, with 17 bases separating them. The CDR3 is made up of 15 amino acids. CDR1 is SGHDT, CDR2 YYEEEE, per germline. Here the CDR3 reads CASSLGMGRQWEQYF. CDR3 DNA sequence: TGTGCCAGCAGCTTGGGGATGGGTAGACAGTGGGAGCAGTACTTC.

CDR3 nucleotide sequence: TGTGCCAGCAGCTTATCATTTCGCGGGGGCACAGATACGCAGTATTTT. This translates into CASSLSFRGGTDTQYF. This chain uses TRBV7-8 with TRBJ2-3, with a tentative D call TRBD2 (6 bases). V shed 2 bases and J shed 1 base, with 13 bases lying between them. Germline-derived CDR1 and CDR2 are SGHVS and FQNEAQ. The length of the CDR3 is 16 residues.

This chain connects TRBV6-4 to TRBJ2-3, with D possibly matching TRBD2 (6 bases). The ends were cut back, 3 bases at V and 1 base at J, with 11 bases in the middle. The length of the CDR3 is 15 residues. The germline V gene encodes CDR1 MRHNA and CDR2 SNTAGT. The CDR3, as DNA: TGTGCCAGCAGTGAATTTGGCGGGGGCACAGATACGCAGTATTTT. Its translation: CASSEFGGGTDTQYF.

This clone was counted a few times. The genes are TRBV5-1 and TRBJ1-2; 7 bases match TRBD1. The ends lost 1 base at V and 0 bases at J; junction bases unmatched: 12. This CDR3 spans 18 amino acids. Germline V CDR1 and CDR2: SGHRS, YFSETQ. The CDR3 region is CASSLIPAGGEANYGYTF. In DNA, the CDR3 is TGCGCCAGCAGCTTGATTCCGGCAGGGGGAGAAGCTAACTATGGCTACACCTTC.

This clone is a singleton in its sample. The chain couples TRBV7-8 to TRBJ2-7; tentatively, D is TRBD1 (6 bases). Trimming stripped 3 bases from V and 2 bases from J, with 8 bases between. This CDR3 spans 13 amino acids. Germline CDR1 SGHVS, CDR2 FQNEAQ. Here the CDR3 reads CASSFGQTYEQYF. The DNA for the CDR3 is TGTGCCAGCAGCTTTGGACAGACCTACGAGCAGTACTTC. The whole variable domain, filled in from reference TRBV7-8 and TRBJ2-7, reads GAGVSQSPRYKVAKRGQDVALRCDPISGHVSLFWYQQALGQGPEFLTYFQNEAQLDKSGLPSDRFFAERPEGSVSTLKIQRTQQEDSAVYLCASSFGQTYEQYFGPGTRLTVT.

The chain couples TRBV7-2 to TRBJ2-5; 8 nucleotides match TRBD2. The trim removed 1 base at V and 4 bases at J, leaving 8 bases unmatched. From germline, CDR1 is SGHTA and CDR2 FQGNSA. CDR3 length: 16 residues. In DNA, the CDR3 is TGTGCCAGCAGCTTAGTTCCCGGGGGGGCCGCAGAGACCCAGTACTTC. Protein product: CASSLVPGGAAETQYF.